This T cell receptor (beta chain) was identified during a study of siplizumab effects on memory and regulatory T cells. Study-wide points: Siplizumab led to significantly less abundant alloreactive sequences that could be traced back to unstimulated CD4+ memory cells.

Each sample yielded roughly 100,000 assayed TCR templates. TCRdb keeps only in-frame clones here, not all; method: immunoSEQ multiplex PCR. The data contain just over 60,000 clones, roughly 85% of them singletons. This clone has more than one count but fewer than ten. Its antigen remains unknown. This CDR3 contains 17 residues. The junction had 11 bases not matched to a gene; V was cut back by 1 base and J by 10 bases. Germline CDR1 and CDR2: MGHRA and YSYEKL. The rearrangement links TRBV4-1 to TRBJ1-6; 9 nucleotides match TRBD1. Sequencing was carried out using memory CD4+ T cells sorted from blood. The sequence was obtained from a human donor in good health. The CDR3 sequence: CASSQVLSDRGISPLHF. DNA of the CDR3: TGCGCCAGCAGCCAAGTTTTGTCGGACAGGGGAATATCACCCCTCCACTTT.